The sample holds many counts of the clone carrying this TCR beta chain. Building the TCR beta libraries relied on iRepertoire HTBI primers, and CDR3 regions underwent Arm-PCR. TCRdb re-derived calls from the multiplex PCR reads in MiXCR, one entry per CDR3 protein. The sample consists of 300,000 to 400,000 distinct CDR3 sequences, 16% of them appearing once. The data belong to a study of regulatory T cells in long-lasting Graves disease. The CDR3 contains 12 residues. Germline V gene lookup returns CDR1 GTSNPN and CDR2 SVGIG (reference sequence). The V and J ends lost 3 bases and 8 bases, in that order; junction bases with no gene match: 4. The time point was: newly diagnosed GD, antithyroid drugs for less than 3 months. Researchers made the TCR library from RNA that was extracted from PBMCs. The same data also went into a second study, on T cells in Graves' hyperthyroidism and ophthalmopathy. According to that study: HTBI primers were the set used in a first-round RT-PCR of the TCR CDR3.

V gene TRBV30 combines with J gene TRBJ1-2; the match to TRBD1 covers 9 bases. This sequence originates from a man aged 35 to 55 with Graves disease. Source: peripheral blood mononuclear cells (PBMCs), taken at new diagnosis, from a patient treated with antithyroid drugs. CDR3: CAWRWTGDGYTF. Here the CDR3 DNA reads TGTGCCTGGAGGTGGACAGGGGACGGCTACACCTTC.